This record covers a single TCR beta chain. The clone's antigen remains unknown. Within one base of it there is no much larger clone, and no base qualities were kept. This sample is drawn from a study of vaccination and CD4 T cells after COVID-19 (dated by TCRdb to the early 2020s). Describing the broader study: Convalescent patients had a positive SARS-CoV-2 result on nasal swab PCR, and of these patients, several had mild disease and one had severe disease. In the convalescent cohort there were six males and four females, among whom were two Hispanic individuals, seven Caucasians, two Asians and one multiracial person. Participants got two doses of the Pfizer-BioNTech BNT162b2 vaccine (n=8) or two doses of the Moderna mRNA-1273 vaccine (n=2). Post-COVID blood samples from convalescent patients were collected a median of around 100 days after diagnosis, with a range of roughly 30 to 170 days. Post-vaccine blood samples were taken a median of about 77 days after the second vaccine dose, with a range of about 13 to 250 days. Culture stimuli were overlapping spike peptide pools from SARS-CoV-2 and from the common cold coronaviruses HCoV-NL63, HCoV-OC43 and HCoV-229E. In control cultures, a CEFX viral epitope pool was used as positive control, an HIV-1 Nef peptide pool was used as negative control, or no peptide was added. The spike-specific CD4+ TCR repertoire was compared before and after mRNA vaccination in 10 to 11 COVID-19 convalescent patients and a few infection-naive healthy vaccine recipients. Overall study results and their limits: Only a relatively small number of convalescent patients were included in the study, and early timepoints following natural infection were not analyzed. Nearly all vaccine-specific clones in convalescent patients (304 of 307) were mono-reactive for SARS-CoV-2 spike rather than cross-reactive with common cold coronaviruses. Among convalescent patients, a median around 86% of the SARS-CoV-2-reactive clones seen after vaccination appeared only after vaccination, which suggests priming specific to the vaccine. The median number of SARS-CoV-2-reactive clonotypes rose from 20 to 25 after infection to around 40 after vaccination, but the change was not significant.

The CDR3 starts with the cysteine, ends with the phenylalanine, and has 16 residues. The retained sequence is limited to the CDR3, 48 bases, with the frame set at the first base. The germline V gene sets CDR1 to LGHNA and CDR2 to YNFKEQ. The V and J ends are trimmed by 4 bases and 4 bases, leaving 19 bases between them. This specimen's treatment or condition label, per the study, means: roughly 10-day PBMC culture with coronavirus spike peptide pools or control peptides (ViraFEST assay). The study used the ViraFEST assay, which expanded antigen-specific T cells with peptide pools and then identified expanded clonotypes by TCR sequencing. The convalescent patients' positive SARS-CoV-2 PCR tests fell between March and December 2020, which was before the Alpha, Beta and Delta variants emerged in the United States. Over 1.5 million PBMCs per well were cultured in IMDM with 5% human AB serum and 8.5 to 10 IU/ml IL-2, plus 10 ug/ml peptide pools. Half of the culture medium was replaced with fresh IL-2-containing medium on days 3 and 7. CD4+ T cells were isolated after 10 days of culture through negative selection using the EasySep CD4+ T cell isolation kit. Ficoll-Paque Plus gradient centrifugation was used to isolate PBMCs from whole blood, and the isolated PBMCs were then either used fresh or cryopreserved at -140C. Triplicate wells were generally used for each culture condition.

Library preparation used PCR. At the Johns Hopkins FTIC core, DNA from the cultured CD4+ T cells underwent TCR sequencing with the Oncomine TCR Beta short-read assay. Genomic DNA was extracted from the cultured CD4+ T cells with the QIAamp micro DNA kit. The Oncomine TCR Beta libraries from cultured CD4+ T cells were pooled using unique dual indexes and then sequenced on an Illumina iSeq 100. As for how the authors treated the data: Non-productive sequences were filtered out, and CDR3s that did not start with C, did not end with F or W, or were shorter than 7 amino acids were discarded. Antigen-specific clonotypes were identified with the MANAFEST web application by comparing peptide-stimulated wells with reference and other culture wells. Positive clones required FDR below 0.05, an odds ratio above 5, and productive frequency above 0.1% in at least two of three replicate wells. A clonotype counted as cross-reactive if it showed significant expansion both in the SARS-CoV-2 spike wells and in at least one common cold coronavirus spike condition. CDR3 homology was assessed with Levenshtein distances (stringdist) and unrooted phylogenetic trees (ape) in R version 3.6.1. The public reads were quality trimmed at Q25 with fastp and then assembled into clones with MiXCR by TCRdb, keeping productive beta chains. Rows are unified per CDR3 protein, each entry keeping the most common DNA and genes. For this entry, the V and J calls and clone size follow TCRdb and not the study's own pipeline. A total of almost 20,000 distinct CDR3 sequences appear in this sample, under 60% of them only once. The top ten constitute about 3% of the sample.

This TCR was recovered from a human donor who had recovered from COVID-19. Material: CD4+ T cells from blood, cultured in vitro, obtained after SARS-CoV-2 vaccination. The chain is made from TRBV4-2 and TRBJ1-2, and possibly TRBD1, on 5 matching bases. In nucleotide form, the sequence is TGTGCCAGCAGCCCCAACCCCTTGACAGTCACCTATGGCTACACCTTC. Translated, this is CASSPNPLTVTYGYTF.